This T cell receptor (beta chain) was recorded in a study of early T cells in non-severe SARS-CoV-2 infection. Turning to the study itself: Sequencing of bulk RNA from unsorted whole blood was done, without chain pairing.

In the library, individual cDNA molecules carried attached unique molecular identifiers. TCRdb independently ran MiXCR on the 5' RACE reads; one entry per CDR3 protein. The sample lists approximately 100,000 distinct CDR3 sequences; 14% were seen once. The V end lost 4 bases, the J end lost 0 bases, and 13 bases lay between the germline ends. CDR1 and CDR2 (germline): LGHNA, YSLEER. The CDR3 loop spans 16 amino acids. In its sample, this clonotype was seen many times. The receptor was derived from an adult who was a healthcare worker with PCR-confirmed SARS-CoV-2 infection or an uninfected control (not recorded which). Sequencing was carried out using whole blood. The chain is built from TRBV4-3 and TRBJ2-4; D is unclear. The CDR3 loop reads CASSPSARIAKNIQYF. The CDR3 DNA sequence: TGCGCCAGCAGCCCCAGCGCTCGCATAGCCAAAAACATTCAGTACTTC.